This T cell receptor (beta chain) was retrieved from a study of cytomegalovirus exposure and HLA in healthy donors. Comment on this clone: Its specificity is unknown.

13 Jbeta primers and 60 Vbeta primers were used for the PCR. Sequencing was performed with immunoSEQ multiplex PCR; in TCRdb, only in-frame clones are kept and a portion is missing. The sample includes 150,000 to 200,000 clones, 65% to 85% of them seen just once. The germline CDR1 and CDR2 sequences are SNHLY and FYNNEI. This CDR3 contains 14 residues. V was clipped by 5 bases and J by 5 bases; unmatched bases: 6. Study conclusions and caveats: Upon later analysis, HLA-associated TCR beta chains proved more clonally expanded than other, equally common chains. Across donors, presence/absence analyses took sequencing depth to be roughly uniform. A later analysis linked a missense variant in DCLRE1C to the trimming of TCR beta V and J genes.

This chain joins TRBV2 and TRBJ2-7; 10 nucleotides match TRBD1. The TCR sequence derives from a man between 35 and 55 years old in good health and CMV-seropositive. Sequencing was performed on PBMCs. CDR3 nucleotide sequence: TGTGCCAGCAGTTCCGGGACAGGGGACCACGAGCAGTACTTC. Its translation: CASSSGTGDHEQYF.